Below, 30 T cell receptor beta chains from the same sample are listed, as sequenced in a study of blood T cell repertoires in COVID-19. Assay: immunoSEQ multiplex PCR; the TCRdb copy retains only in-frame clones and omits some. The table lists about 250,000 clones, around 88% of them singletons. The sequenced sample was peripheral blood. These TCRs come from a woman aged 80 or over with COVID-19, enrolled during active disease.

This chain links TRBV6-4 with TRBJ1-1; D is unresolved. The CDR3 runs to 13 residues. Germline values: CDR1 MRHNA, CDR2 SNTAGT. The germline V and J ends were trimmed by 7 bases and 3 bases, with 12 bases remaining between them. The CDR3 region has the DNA TGTGCCAGCAAACGGGGTGGGGACACTGAAGCTTTCTTT. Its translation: CASKRGGDTEAFF.

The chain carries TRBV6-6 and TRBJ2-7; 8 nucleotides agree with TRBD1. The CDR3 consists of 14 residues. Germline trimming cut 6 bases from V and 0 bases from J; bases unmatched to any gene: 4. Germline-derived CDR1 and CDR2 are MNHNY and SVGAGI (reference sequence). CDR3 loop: CASSWTGSSYEQYV. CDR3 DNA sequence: TGTGCCAGCAGCTGGACAGGGAGCTCCTACGAGCAGTACGTC.

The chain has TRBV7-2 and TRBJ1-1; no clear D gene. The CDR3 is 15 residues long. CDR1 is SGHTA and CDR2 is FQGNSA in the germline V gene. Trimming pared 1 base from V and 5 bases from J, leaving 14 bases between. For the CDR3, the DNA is TGTGCCAGCAGCTTAGTGGGCCTCTCAAAGACTGAAGCTTTCTTT. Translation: CASSLVGLSKTEAFF.

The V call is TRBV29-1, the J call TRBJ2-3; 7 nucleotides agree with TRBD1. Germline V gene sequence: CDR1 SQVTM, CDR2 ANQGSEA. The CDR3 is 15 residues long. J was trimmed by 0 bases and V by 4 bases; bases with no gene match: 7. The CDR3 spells CSVVGTATSTDTQYF. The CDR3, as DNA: TGCAGCGTTGTTGGGACAGCTACTAGCACAGATACGCAGTATTTT.

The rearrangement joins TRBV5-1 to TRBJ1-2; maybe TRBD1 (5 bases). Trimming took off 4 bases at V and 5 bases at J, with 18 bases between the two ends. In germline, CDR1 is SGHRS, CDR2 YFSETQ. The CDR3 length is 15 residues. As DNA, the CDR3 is TGCGCCAGCAGCCCCGGAGGGACTACTCTTTATGGCTACACCTTC. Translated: CASSPGGTTLYGYTF.

Written as DNA, the CDR3 is TGTGCCAGCTCACCGCCGGGACAGGGGGTCGAGCAGTACTTC. This sequence encodes CASSPPGQGVEQYF. This sequence joins TRBV18 and TRBJ2-7, with 11 bases fitting TRBD1. J lost 6 bases, V lost 3 bases, and 4 bases had no gene match. The CDR3 sequence is 14 residues long. Germline CDR1 and CDR2: KGHSH and LQKENI.

This CDR3 is CASSYPGKTLETQYF. In nucleotides, the CDR3 is TGTGCCAGCAGTTACCCAGGGAAAACTTTAGAGACCCAGTACTTC. The V and J genes are TRBV6-5 and TRBJ2-5; D possibly corresponds to TRBD1 (5 bases). This CDR3 spans 15 amino acids. The germline gives CDR1 MNHEY, CDR2 SVGAGI. V lost 2 bases and J 4 bases, leaving 14 bases between the germline ends.

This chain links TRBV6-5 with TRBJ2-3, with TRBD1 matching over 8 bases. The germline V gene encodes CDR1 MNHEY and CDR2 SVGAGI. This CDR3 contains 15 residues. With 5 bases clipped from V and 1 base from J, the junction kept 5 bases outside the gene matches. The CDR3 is CASSRGQGRTDTQYF. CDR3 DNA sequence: TGTGCCAGCAGTCGCGGACAGGGTCGCACAGATACGCAGTATTTT.

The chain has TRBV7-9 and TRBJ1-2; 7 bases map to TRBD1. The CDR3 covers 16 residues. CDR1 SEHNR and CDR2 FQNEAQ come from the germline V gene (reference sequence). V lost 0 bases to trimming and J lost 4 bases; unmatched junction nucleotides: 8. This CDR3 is CASSLARGQLGYGYTF. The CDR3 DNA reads TGTGCCAGCAGCTTAGCTAGGGGGCAGTTGGGCTATGGCTACACCTTC.

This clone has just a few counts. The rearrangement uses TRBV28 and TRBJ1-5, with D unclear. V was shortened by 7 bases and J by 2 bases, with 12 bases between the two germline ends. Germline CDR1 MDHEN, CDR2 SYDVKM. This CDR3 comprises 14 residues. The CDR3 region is CASIPGSGNQPQHF. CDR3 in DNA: TGTGCCAGCATCCCGGGTTCGGGCAATCAGCCCCAGCATTTT.

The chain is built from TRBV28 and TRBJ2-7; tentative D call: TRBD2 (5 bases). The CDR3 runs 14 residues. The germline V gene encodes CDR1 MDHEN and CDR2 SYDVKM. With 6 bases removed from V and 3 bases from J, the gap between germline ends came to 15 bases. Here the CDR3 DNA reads TGTGCCAGCAGCCCGGCGGGCAGAAGCTACGAGCAGTACTTC. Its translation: CASSPAGRSYEQYF.

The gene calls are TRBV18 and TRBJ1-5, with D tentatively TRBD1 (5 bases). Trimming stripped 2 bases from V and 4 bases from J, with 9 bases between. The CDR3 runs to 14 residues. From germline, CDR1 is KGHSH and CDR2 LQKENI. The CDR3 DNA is TGTGCCAGCTCACCATTACAGGAGAATCAGCCCCAGCATTTT. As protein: CASSPLQENQPQHF.

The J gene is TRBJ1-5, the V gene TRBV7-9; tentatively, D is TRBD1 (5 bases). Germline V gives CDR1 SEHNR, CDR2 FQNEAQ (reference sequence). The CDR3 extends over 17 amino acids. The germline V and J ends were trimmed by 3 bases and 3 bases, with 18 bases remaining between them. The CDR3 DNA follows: TGTGCCAGCAGCTTTGTTTCAGGGAACGAGGCCAATCAGCCCCAGCATTTT. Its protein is CASSFVSGNEANQPQHF.

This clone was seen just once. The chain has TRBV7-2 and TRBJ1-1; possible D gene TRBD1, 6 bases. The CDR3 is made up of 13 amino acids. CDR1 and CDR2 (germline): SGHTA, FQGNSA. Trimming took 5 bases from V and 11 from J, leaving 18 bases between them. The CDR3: CASSADRLVGAFF. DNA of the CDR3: TGTGCCAGCAGCGCCGACAGGTTGGTCGGGGCTTTCTTT.

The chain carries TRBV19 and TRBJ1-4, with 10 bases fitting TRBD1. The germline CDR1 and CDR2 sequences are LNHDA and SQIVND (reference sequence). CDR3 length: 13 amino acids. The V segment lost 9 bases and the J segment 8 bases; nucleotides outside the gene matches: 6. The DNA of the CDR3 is TGTGCCAGCGCGGACAGGGGGAGGGAAAAACTGTTTTTT. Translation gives CASADRGREKLFF.

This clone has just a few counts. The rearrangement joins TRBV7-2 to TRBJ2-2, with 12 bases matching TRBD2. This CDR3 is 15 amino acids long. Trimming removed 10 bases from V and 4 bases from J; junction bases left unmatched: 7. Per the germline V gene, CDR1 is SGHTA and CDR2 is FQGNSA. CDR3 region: CATRLAGGSTGELFF. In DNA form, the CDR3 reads TGTGCCACCCGCCTAGCGGGGGGGTCCACCGGGGAGCTGTTTTTT.

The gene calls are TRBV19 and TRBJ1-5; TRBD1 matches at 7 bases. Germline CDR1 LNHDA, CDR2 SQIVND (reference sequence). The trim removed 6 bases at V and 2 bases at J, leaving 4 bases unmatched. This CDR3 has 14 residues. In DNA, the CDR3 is TGTGCCAGTAGGAGGACAGGAGGCAATCAGCCCCAGCATTTT. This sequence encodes CASRRTGGNQPQHF.

The CDR3 protein is CASSLAGFSGYEQYV. DNA of the CDR3: TGTGCCAGCAGCTTGGCCGGGTTTTCTGGCTACGAGCAGTACGTC. The J gene is TRBJ2-7, the V gene TRBV5-5; no clear D gene. Germline V gene sequence: CDR1 SGHKS, CDR2 YYEKEE (reference sequence). V was shortened by 0 bases and J by 3 bases, with 13 bases between the two germline ends. The CDR3 has 15 amino acids.

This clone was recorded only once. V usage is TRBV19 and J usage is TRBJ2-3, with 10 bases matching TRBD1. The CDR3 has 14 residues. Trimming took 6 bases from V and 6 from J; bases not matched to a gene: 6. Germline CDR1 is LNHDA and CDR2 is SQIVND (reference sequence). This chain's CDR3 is CASSLDRGRDTQYF. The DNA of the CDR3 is TGTGCCAGTAGCTTGGACAGGGGGAGGGATACGCAGTATTTT.

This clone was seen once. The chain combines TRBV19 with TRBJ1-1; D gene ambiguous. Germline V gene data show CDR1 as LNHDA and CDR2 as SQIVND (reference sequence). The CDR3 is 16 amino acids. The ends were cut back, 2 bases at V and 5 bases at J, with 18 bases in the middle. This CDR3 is CASSIRVESSGTEAFF. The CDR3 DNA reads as TGTGCCAGTAGTATAAGGGTCGAGTCGTCGGGGACTGAAGCTTTCTTT.

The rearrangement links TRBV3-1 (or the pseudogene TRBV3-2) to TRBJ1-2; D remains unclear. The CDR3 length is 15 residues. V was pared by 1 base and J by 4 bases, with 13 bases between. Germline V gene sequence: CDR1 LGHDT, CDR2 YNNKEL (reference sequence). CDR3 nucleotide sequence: TGTGCCAGCAGCCAAGTAGCGAGAAGTCCCTATGGCTACACCTTC. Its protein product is CASSQVARSPYGYTF.

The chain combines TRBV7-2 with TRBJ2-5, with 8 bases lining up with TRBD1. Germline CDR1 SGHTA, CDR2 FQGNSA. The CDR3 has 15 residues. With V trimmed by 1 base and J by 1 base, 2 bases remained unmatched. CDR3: CASSLGGTGQETQYF. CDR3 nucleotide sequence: TGTGCCAGCAGCTTAGGGGGGACAGGCCAAGAGACCCAGTACTTC.

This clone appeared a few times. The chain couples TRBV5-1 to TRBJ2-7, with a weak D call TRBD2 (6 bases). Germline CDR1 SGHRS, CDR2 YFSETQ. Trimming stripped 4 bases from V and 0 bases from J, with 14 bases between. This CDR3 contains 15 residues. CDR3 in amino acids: CASSSGGKDSYEQYV. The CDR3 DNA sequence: TGCGCCAGCAGCAGCGGCGGGAAGGACTCCTACGAGCAGTACGTC.

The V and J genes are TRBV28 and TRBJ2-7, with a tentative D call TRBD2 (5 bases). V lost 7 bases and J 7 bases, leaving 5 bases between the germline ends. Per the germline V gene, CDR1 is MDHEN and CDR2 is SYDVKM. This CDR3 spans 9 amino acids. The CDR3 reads CASKREQYF. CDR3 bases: TGTGCCAGCAAGCGGGAGCAGTACTTC.

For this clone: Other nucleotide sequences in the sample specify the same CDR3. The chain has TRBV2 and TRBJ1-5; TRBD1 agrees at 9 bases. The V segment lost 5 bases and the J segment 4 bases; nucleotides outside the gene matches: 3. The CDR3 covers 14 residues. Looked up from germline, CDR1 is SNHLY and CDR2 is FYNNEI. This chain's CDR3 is CASSSGQGNQPQHF. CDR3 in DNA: TGTGCCAGCAGTAGCGGACAGGGGAATCAGCCCCAGCATTTT.

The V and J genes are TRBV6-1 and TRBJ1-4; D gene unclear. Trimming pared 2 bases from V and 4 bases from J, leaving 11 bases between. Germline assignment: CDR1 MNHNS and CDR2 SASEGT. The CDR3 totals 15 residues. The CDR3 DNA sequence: TGTGCCAGCAGTGAACCCCAGCGGGGTAATGAAAAACTGTTTTTT. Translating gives CASSEPQRGNEKLFF.

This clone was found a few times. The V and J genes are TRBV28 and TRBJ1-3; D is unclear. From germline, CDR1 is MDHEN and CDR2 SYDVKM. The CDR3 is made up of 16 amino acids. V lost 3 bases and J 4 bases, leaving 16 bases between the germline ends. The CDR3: CASSFFGEGVGNTIYF. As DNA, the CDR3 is TGTGCCAGCAGTTTCTTTGGGGAGGGAGTAGGAAACACCATATATTTT.

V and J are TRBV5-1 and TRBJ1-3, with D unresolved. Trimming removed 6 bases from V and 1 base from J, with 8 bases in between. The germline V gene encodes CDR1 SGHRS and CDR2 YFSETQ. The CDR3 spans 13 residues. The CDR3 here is CASNDGSGNTIYF. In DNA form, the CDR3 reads TGCGCCAGCAACGACGGGTCTGGAAACACCATATATTTT.

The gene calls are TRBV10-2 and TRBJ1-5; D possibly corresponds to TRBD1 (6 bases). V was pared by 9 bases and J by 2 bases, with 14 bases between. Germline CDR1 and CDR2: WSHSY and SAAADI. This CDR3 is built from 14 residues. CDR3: CASRNNRGNQPQHF. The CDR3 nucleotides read TGCGCCAGTAGGAATAACAGGGGCAATCAGCCCCAGCATTTT.

CDR3 nucleotide sequence: TGTGCCAGCAGTTCTGGGGGCGTAAGAAACACCATATATTTT. Its translation: CASSSGGVRNTIYF. This chain joins TRBV27 and TRBJ1-3; tentative D call: TRBD1 (6 bases). CDR3 length: 14 amino acids. CDR1 is MNHEY and CDR2 is SMNVEV in the germline V gene (reference sequence). V lost 4 bases to trimming and J lost 5 bases, with 12 bases between them.